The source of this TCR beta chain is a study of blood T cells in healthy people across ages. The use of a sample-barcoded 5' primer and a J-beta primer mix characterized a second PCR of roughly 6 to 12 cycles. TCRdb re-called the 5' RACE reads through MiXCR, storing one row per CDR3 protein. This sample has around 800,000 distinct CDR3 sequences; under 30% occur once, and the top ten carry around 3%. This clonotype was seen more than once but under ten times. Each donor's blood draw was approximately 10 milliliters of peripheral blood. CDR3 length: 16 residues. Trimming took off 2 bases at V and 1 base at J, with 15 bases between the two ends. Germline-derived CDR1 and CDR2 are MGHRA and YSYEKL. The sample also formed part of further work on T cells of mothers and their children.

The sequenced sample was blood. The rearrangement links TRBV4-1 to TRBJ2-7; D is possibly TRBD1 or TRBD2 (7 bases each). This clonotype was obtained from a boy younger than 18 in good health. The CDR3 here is CASSQHPRGGSYEQYF. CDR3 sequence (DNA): TGCGCCAGCAGCCAACACCCCAGGGGGGGGTCCTACGAGCAGTACTTC.